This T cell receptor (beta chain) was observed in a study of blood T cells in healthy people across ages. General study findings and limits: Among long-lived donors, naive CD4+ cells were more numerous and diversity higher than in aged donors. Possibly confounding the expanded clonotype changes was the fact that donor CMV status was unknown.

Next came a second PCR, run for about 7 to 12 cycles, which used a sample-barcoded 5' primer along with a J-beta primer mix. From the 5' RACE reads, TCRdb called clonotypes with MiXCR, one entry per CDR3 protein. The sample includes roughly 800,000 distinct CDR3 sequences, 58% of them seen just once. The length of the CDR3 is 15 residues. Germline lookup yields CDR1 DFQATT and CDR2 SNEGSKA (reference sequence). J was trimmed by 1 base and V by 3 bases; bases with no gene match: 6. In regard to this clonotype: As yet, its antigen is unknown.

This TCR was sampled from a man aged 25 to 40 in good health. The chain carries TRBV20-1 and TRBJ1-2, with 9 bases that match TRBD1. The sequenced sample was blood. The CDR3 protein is CSARAGQGVNYGYTF. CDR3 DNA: TGCAGTGCTAGGGCGGGACAGGGAGTTAACTATGGCTACACCTTC.